These 29 T cell receptor beta chains were all obtained from the same sample, sequenced in a study of identical twins. TCRdb re-called the 5' RACE reads through MiXCR, storing one row per CDR3 protein. In the table there are roughly 250,000 distinct CDR3 sequences, around an eighth of which are singletons. The sequenced material came from memory (CD45RO+) T cells sorted from blood. Receptors were obtained from a woman between 18 and 30 years old in good health.

The chain recombines TRBV7-2 with TRBJ2-3, with D possibly TRBD2 on 5 matching bases. This CDR3 region has 12 residues. Per the germline V gene, CDR1 is SGHTA and CDR2 is FQGNSA. V was pared by 5 bases and J by 10 bases, with 13 bases between. This chain's CDR3 is CASSRSAAAQYF. CDR3 bases: TGTGCCAGCAGCCGGAGCGCAGCGGCGCAGTATTTT.

The genes are TRBV5-6 and TRBJ1-1; no firm D call. Germline CDR1 reads SGHDT; CDR2 reads YYEEEE. The CDR3 is made up of 13 amino acids. Trimming shortened V by 6 bases and J by 0 bases, and 9 bases separated the two germline ends. In DNA form, the CDR3 reads TGTGCCAGCACCAGAGGCGTGAACACTGAAGCTTTCTTT. The encoded protein is CASTRGVNTEAFF.

The J gene is TRBJ2-3, the V gene TRBV5-1; either TRBD1 or TRBD2 may fit D (7 bases each). Germline V gene sequence: CDR1 SGHRS, CDR2 YFSETQ. The V gene lost 2 bases and the J gene lost 4 bases, with 14 bases spanning the gap. The CDR3 is made up of 15 amino acids. The CDR3 sequence is CASSFRGGRADTQYF. The CDR3 DNA reads as TGCGCCAGCAGCTTCAGGGGGGGCAGGGCAGATACGCAGTATTTT.

The chain links TRBV6-1 to TRBJ2-7, with 9 bases aligning to TRBD2. Trimming took 7 bases from V and 0 from J; bases not matched to a gene: 10. Germline assignment: CDR1 MNHNS and CDR2 SASEGT. This CDR3 is 16 amino acids long. CDR3 amino acids: CASTPLSGGSSYEQYF. The CDR3 DNA follows: TGTGCCAGCACCCCCTTAAGCGGGGGGAGCTCCTACGAGCAGTACTTC.

The chain has TRBV12-5 and TRBJ2-7, with D hard to call. Germline V gene lookup returns CDR1 LGHNT and CDR2 FRNRAP. The length of the CDR3 is 14 residues. The V end was cut by 2 bases, the J end by 3 bases, with 11 bases between. The CDR3: CASGLQPGGYEQYF. For the CDR3, the DNA is TGTGCTAGTGGTTTGCAGCCCGGCGGCTACGAGCAGTACTTC.

The chain is built from TRBV6-2 or TRBV6-3 and TRBJ2-7, with a possible D match to TRBD1 (6 bases). The CDR3 length is 15 residues. The V end lost 8 bases, the J end lost 0 bases, and 17 bases lay between the germline ends. Germline lookup yields CDR1 MNHEY and CDR2 SVGEGT. CDR3 sequence reads: CASAPVGASSYEQYF. In nucleotides, the CDR3 is TGTGCCAGCGCCCCAGTGGGGGCGAGCTCCTACGAGCAGTACTTC.

This clonotype was counted only a few times. The V gene is TRBV7-2, the J gene TRBJ2-1, with D perhaps matching TRBD2 (6 bases). CDR1 SGHTA and CDR2 FQGNSA come from the germline V gene. The germline V and J ends were trimmed by 1 base and 15 bases, with 13 bases remaining between them. The CDR3 is made up of 12 amino acids. The CDR3 bases are TGTGCCAGCAGCTTAGTTGGCGGAGCGGGGTTCTTC. This translates into CASSLVGGAGFF.

This clonotype has just a few counts. The chain carries TRBV11-2 and TRBJ2-3; D possibly corresponds to TRBD1 (5 bases). There are 13 residues in the CDR3. From germline, CDR1 is SGHAT and CDR2 FQNNGV. Trimming left V 6 bases short and J 4 bases short, with 11 bases between. CDR3 nucleotide sequence: TGTGCCAGCAGTTTGACAGTGGCAGATACGCAGTATTTT. Its translation: CASSLTVADTQYF.

This sequence joins TRBV20-1 and TRBJ1-1; D possibly corresponds to TRBD1 (5 bases). CDR1 DFQATT and CDR2 SNEGSKA come from the germline V gene (reference sequence). This CDR3 is built from 14 residues. V lost 0 bases and J lost 9, with 17 bases in between. CDR3 region: CSARDPQTQGKAFF. CDR3 DNA sequence: TGCAGTGCTAGAGATCCACAAACCCAGGGTAAAGCTTTCTTT.

Worth noting for this clonotype: A read error may explain this, as a much larger clone is one base away. V usage is TRBV5-1 and J usage is TRBJ1-2; TRBD1 is a possible D gene (5 bases). The CDR3 sequence is 13 residues long. V was cut by 3 bases and J by 8 bases, with 14 bases left in between. The germline V gene encodes CDR1 SGHRS and CDR2 YFSETQ. The CDR3 DNA reads TGCGCCAGCAGCTCGATAGGGGAGGGGGGCTACACCTTC. This codes for CASSSIGEGGYTF.

This clonotype occurred many times. The J gene is TRBJ1-6, the V gene TRBV12-3 or TRBV12-4, with D unresolved. CDR3 length: 15 amino acids. Trimming took 2 bases from V and 5 from J, leaving 10 bases between them. DNA of the CDR3: TGTGCCAGCAGTTTACAGTCGAAAAATAATTCACCCCTCCACTTT. Protein sequence: CASSLQSKNNSPLHF.

V gene TRBV11-2 combines with J gene TRBJ2-2, with D tentatively TRBD1 (5 bases). V was clipped by 5 bases and J by 5 bases, with 12 bases between them. The germline CDR1 and CDR2 sequences are SGHAT and FQNNGV. This CDR3 has 14 residues. CDR3 sequence reads: CASSRNQGTGELFF. In nucleotides, the CDR3 is TGTGCCAGCAGCCGAAACCAGGGTACCGGGGAGCTGTTTTTT.

This clonotype was seen a few times. The chain is built from TRBV15 and TRBJ1-1, with D hard to call. CDR1 LNHNV and CDR2 YYDKDF come from the germline V gene (reference sequence). CDR3 length equals 14 residues. The ends were cut back, 0 bases at V and 5 bases at J, with 10 bases in the middle. The CDR3 here is CATSRDGWGTEAFF. The DNA for the CDR3 is TGTGCCACCAGCAGAGATGGTTGGGGAACTGAAGCTTTCTTT.

V and J are TRBV5-1 and TRBJ2-3; perhaps D is TRBD1 or TRBD2 (5 bases each). Germline-derived CDR1 and CDR2 are SGHRS and YFSETQ. The CDR3 spans 13 residues. V gave up 6 bases and J gave up 3 bases, with 11 bases separating them. The CDR3 nucleotides are TGCGCCAGCACAGGGAGTTGGACAGATACGCAGTATTTT. The encoded protein is CASTGSWTDTQYF.

This chain connects TRBV6-2 or TRBV6-3 to TRBJ2-5; D may be TRBD1 or TRBD2 (6 bases each). CDR1 is MNHEY and CDR2 is SVGEGT in the germline V gene. Trimming left V 7 bases short and J 3 bases short, with 12 bases between. This CDR3 has 13 amino acids. CDR3 coding DNA: TGTGCCAGCACCGAGAGGGGGGAAGAGACCCAGTACTTC. This gives the protein CASTERGEETQYF.

The chain is built from TRBV12-3 or TRBV12-4 and TRBJ2-7; 13 bases map to TRBD2. The length of the CDR3 is 15 residues. V lost 6 bases to trimming and J lost 4 bases; unmatched junction nucleotides: 6. The CDR3 DNA follows: TGTGCCAGCAGCTCGGGACTAGCGGGACAGTACGAGCAGTACTTC. It translates to CASSSGLAGQYEQYF.

The chain couples TRBV5-1 to TRBJ1-2; D is uncertain. CDR1 SGHRS and CDR2 YFSETQ come from the germline V gene. The ends were cut back, 0 bases at V and 4 bases at J, with 13 bases in the middle. CDR3 length: 15 amino acids. Here the CDR3 DNA reads TGCGCCAGCAGCTTGGACGGTAGGGTGACCTATGGCTACACCTTC. It encodes CASSLDGRVTYGYTF.

This clonotype was seen ten or more times. CDR3: CSAWGAGGDTQYF. The CDR3 region has the DNA TGCAGTGCTTGGGGGGCGGGGGGAGATACGCAGTATTTT. The V gene is TRBV20-1, the J gene TRBJ2-3, with 8 nucleotides matching TRBD2. CDR1 and CDR2 from the germline V gene are DFQATT and SNEGSKA (reference sequence). The CDR3 length is 13 residues. Germline trimming cut 5 bases from V and 5 bases from J; bases unmatched to any gene: 6.

The V call is TRBV10-3, the J call TRBJ2-1; D is possibly TRBD1 (7 bases). The CDR3 covers 17 residues. Germline-derived CDR1 and CDR2 are ENHRY and SYGVKD. V lost 6 bases to trimming and J lost 6 bases, with 24 bases between them. CDR3 residues: CAISRQGRTIQANEQFF. Here the CDR3 DNA reads TGTGCCATCAGCAGACAGGGCAGGACTATTCAAGCCAATGAGCAGTTCTTC.

V and J are TRBV12-3 or TRBV12-4 and TRBJ2-6; 8 bases align to TRBD1. V dropped 5 bases and J dropped 4; count of bases not matched to a gene: 7. The CDR3 extends over 16 amino acids. The DNA of the CDR3 is TGTGCCAGCAGTGGACAGGGAGCAGGGGGGGCCAACGTCCTGACTTTC. Amino acid sequence: CASSGQGAGGANVLTF.

The chain combines TRBV20-1 with TRBJ2-5; maybe TRBD2 (6 bases). CDR1 and CDR2 (germline): DFQATT, SNEGSKA (reference sequence). The CDR3 contains 12 residues. The germline V and J ends were trimmed by 6 bases and 0 bases, with 8 bases remaining between them. CDR3: CSAGGHQETQYF. CDR3 nucleotides: TGCAGTGCCGGGGGACACCAAGAGACCCAGTACTTC.

The V gene is TRBV28, the J gene TRBJ2-1; TRBD2 aligns across 10 bases. The germline V gene has CDR1 MDHEN and CDR2 SYDVKM. Trimming at V came to 5 bases and at J to 1 base, leaving 5 bases not matched to a gene. CDR3 size: 16 residues. CDR3 in amino acids: CASSIAGGLSYNEQFF. CDR3 sequence (DNA): TGTGCCAGCAGTATAGCGGGGGGCCTTTCCTACAATGAGCAGTTCTTC.

This clonotype was seen a handful of times. This chain connects TRBV7-2 to TRBJ1-1, with D unclear. The CDR3 loop spans 12 amino acids. Germline V gives CDR1 SGHTA, CDR2 FQGNSA. Trimming took 5 bases from V and 6 from J, leaving 10 bases between them. DNA of the CDR3: TGTGCCAGCAGCACCCGACACTCTGAAGCTTTCTTT. Its protein product is CASSTRHSEAFF.

Ten or more counts support this clonotype. V gene TRBV20-1 combines with J gene TRBJ2-1; a possible D gene is TRBD2 (6 bases). This CDR3 has 13 residues. CDR1 DFQATT and CDR2 SNEGSKA come from the germline V gene (reference sequence). Trimming took off 3 bases at V and 10 bases at J, with 16 bases between the two ends. CDR3 nucleotide sequence: TGCAGTGCTAGTTCTAGCGCACAACAGGAGCAGTTCTTC. As protein: CSASSSAQQEQFF.

This clonotype was counted at least ten times. The V and J genes are TRBV14 and TRBJ2-7; TRBD2 matches 8 bases. The CDR3 is 14 residues long. The germline V gene has CDR1 SGHDN and CDR2 FVKESK. J lost 2 bases, V lost 4 bases, and 4 bases had no gene match. CDR3 DNA sequence: TGTGCCAGCAGCCGAAGCGGGAGCCCCTACGAGCAGTACTTC. It is translated as CASSRSGSPYEQYF.

This clonotype was counted a few times. The chain carries TRBV9 and TRBJ1-2; 7 nucleotides match TRBD1. Germline loops: CDR1 SGDLS, CDR2 YYNGEE. Trimming at V came to 0 bases and at J to 3 bases, leaving 5 bases not matched to a gene. The CDR3 is 15 amino acids. CDR3 protein: CASSVGGTAYYGYTF. In DNA, the CDR3 is TGTGCCAGCAGCGTAGGTGGGACAGCCTACTATGGCTACACCTTC.

In its sample, this clonotype was seen a few times. The V gene is TRBV14, the J gene TRBJ2-3; D call uncertain. The CDR3 contains 14 residues. Trimming shortened V by 1 base and J by 0 bases, and 5 bases separated the two germline ends. Germline values: CDR1 SGHDN, CDR2 FVKESK. The CDR3 DNA follows: TGTGCCAGCAGCCAAGGGGCCAGCACAGATACGCAGTATTTT. Protein product: CASSQGASTDTQYF.

This clonotype was picked up a small number of times. V usage is TRBV20-1 and J usage is TRBJ1-3; D call uncertain. V was cut by 0 bases and J by 4 bases, with 10 bases left in between. CDR3 length equals 14 residues. The germline gives CDR1 DFQATT, CDR2 SNEGSKA (reference sequence). The CDR3 region is CSARDHGYGNTIYF. The CDR3 DNA reads TGCAGTGCTAGAGATCATGGGTACGGAAACACCATATATTTT.

This clonotype was counted between two and nine times. This chain connects TRBV12-3 or TRBV12-4 to TRBJ1-1, with D unclear. The CDR3 contains 14 residues. V lost 5 bases, J lost 6 bases, and 16 bases lay in between. CDR3: CASSGGPDASEAFF. CDR3 coding DNA: TGTGCCAGCAGTGGTGGCCCGGACGCTTCTGAAGCTTTCTTT.